Shown below are 3 T cell receptor beta chains from a single sample sequenced in a study of T-cell reconstitution after alpha-beta-depleted transplantation in children. The TCRbeta library incorporated unique molecular identifiers. TCRdb recomputed calls from the PCR reads with MiXCR, one row per CDR3 protein. The sample holds about 580,000 distinct CDR3 sequences, about 23% seen once. Sequences were derived from PBMCs, mostly from graft donor cells, sampled 360 days after TCRalphabeta/CD19-depleted stem cell transplant. The receptors were sampled from a boy under two years old who had a stem cell transplant for acute myeloid leukemia, so the T cells may come from the graft donor.

The chain combines TRBV25-1 with TRBJ1-1; no clear D. CDR3 size: 16 residues. The V gene's germline CDR1 is MGHDK and CDR2 SYGVNS. V lost 0 bases and J lost 6, with 17 bases in between. For the CDR3, the DNA is TGTGCCAGCAGTGAATATTGGGTCCTATCAAACGCTGAAGCTTTCTTT. It codes for CASSEYWVLSNAEAFF. The full variable domain, its missing parts supplied by reference TRBV25-1 and TRBJ1-1, is EADIYQTPRYLVIGTGKKITLECSQTMGHDKMYWYQQDPGMELHLIHYSYGVNSTEKGDLSSESTVSRIRTEHFPLTLESARPSHTSQYLCASSEYWVLSNAEAFFGQGTRLTVV.

The chain carries TRBV5-1 and TRBJ2-2; tentative D call: TRBD1 (5 bases). There are 15 residues in the CDR3. Germline V lookup: CDR1 SGHRS, CDR2 YFSETQ. V lost 4 bases to trimming and J lost 4 bases, with 14 bases between them. The CDR3 spells CASSVVAGFTGELFF. The CDR3 DNA is TGCGCCAGCAGCGTGGTGGCAGGGTTCACCGGGGAGCTGTTTTTT.

This chain joins TRBV5-1 and TRBJ2-3, with 9 nucleotides matching TRBD2. Germline CDR1 reads SGHRS; CDR2 reads YFSETQ. The CDR3 is 16 residues long. The ends lost 1 base at V and 4 bases at J; junction bases unmatched: 7. CDR3 coding DNA: TGCGCCAGCAGCTTGATAGGTAGCGGGGGAGCAGATACGCAGTATTTT. This gives the protein CASSLIGSGGADTQYF.